Below are 9 T cell receptor beta chains sequenced from a single sample in a study of T cells in Graves' hyperthyroidism and ophthalmopathy. RNA transcripts yielded amplified TCR beta CDR3 regions. Primed by the HTBI set, a first-round RT-PCR was run on the TCR CDR3. MiXCR was run by TCRdb on the multiplex PCR reads, yielding one entry per CDR3 protein. Counted here are hundreds of thousands of distinct CDR3 sequences, 45% occurring once; the ten biggest clones make up less than 8.5%. Sequencing used peripheral blood or thyroid tissue (not recorded which). The receptors come from an adult man with Graves' disease, either hyperthyroidism or ophthalmopathy (not recorded which).

This rearrangement joins TRBV7-6 to TRBJ1-2, with D tentatively TRBD1 (6 bases). Germline assignment: CDR1 SGHVS and CDR2 FNYEAQ. This CDR3 contains 14 residues. Trimming stripped 5 bases from V and 4 bases from J, with 14 bases between. The DNA of the CDR3 is TGTGCCAGCAGCCCCACACAGGGCTCCTATGGCTACACCTTC. Translation gives CASSPTQGSYGYTF. Looking up the rest from reference TRBV7-6 and TRBJ1-2 gives the full variable domain: GAGVSQSPRYKVTKRGQDVALRCDPISGHVSLYWYRQALGQGPEFLTYFNYEAQQDKSGLPNDRFSAERPEGSISTLTIQRTEQRDSAMYRCASSPTQGSYGYTFGSGTRLTVV.

This clonotype has a handful of counts. The chain uses TRBV11-2 and TRBJ1-4; 12 bases match TRBD1. Trimming at V came to 5 bases and at J to 8 bases, leaving 6 bases not matched to a gene. Germline CDR1 SGHAT, CDR2 FQNNGV. The CDR3 runs 15 residues. CDR3 nucleotide sequence: TGTGCCAGCAGCCATTCCGGGACAGGGGGCGAAAAACTGTTTTTT. It translates to CASSHSGTGGEKLFF.

This clonotype was seen at least ten times. The chain uses TRBV9 and TRBJ2-6, with TRBD1 identical over 8 bases. Losses at the gene ends were 0 bases for V and 4 bases for J; bases not matched to a gene: 9. CDR1 is SGDLS, CDR2 YYNGEE, per germline. This CDR3 spans 18 amino acids. The chain's CDR3 is CASSVGWDRLMGANVLTF. Here the CDR3 DNA reads TGTGCCAGCAGCGTAGGCTGGGACAGGCTCATGGGGGCCAACGTCCTGACTTTC.

This clonotype was detected a few times. The CDR3 DNA is TGTGCCAGCAGTGACAACAGGGGTGTCACTTCACCCCTCCACTTT. It codes for CASSDNRGVTSPLHF. The chain combines TRBV6-5 with TRBJ1-6; 7 positions match TRBD1. Germline assignment: CDR1 MNHEY and CDR2 SVGAGI. V was pared by 5 bases and J by 9 bases, with 10 bases of the junction left unmatched. This CDR3 contains 15 residues.

The V call is TRBV10-3, the J call TRBJ1-5; D remains unclear. This CDR3 is built from 12 residues. Germline lookup yields CDR1 ENHRY and CDR2 SYGVKD. The V and J ends lost 5 bases and 7 bases respectively, with 9 bases between them. The CDR3 protein is CAISLLGQPQHF. CDR3 in DNA: TGTGCCATCAGTTTACTAGGGCAGCCCCAGCATTTT.

This clonotype appeared once. The gene calls are TRBV10-3 and TRBJ1-2; D is ambiguous. This CDR3 has 12 amino acids. Per germline, CDR1 ENHRY and CDR2 SYGVKD. The CDR3 DNA reads TGTGCTGACGGTTCTGCTAACTATGGCTACACCTTC. This codes for CADGSANYGYTF.

This clonotype was counted at least ten times. Here the CDR3 DNA reads TGCAGTGCCGGTTGGGGTGGGTACTTC. Translated, it gives CSAGWGGYF. The rearrangement uses TRBV20-1 and TRBJ2-7; D is uncertain. V gave up 6 bases and J gave up 12 bases, with 12 bases separating them. The CDR3 has 9 amino acids. Germline assignment: CDR1 DFQATT and CDR2 SNEGSKA (reference sequence).

This clonotype appeared many times. The genes are TRBV7-9 and TRBJ1-1; D is unresolved. V was clipped by 4 bases and J by 4 bases, with 19 bases between them. Germline assignment: CDR1 SEHNR and CDR2 FQNEAQ (reference sequence). The CDR3 spans 16 residues. The CDR3 DNA is TGTGCCAGCAGCTCACGAAAGGGCGGGTTGGGCACTGAAGCTTTCTTT. As protein: CASSSRKGGLGTEAFF.

The chain recombines TRBV7-9 with TRBJ2-5, with TRBD2 matching 12 bases. The CDR3 spans 16 residues. CDR1 and CDR2 (germline): SEHNR, FQNEAQ (reference sequence). V shed 5 bases and J 3 bases; nucleotides not matched to a gene: 7. CDR3 protein: CASSPGLAGWKETQYF. The CDR3 DNA follows: TGTGCCAGCAGCCCAGGACTAGCGGGATGGAAAGAGACCCAGTACTTC.